This T cell receptor beta chain was documented in a study of cytomegalovirus exposure and HLA in healthy donors (dated 2017 in TCRdb). With respect to the entire study: According to an earlier analysis of several hundred of the donors, 150 million to 200 million T cells yielded 117 million unique TCR beta sequences and less than 300 Gb of sequence data. Roughly 300 gigabases of sequencing data and approximately 92 million unique TCR sequences made up an early release that covered fewer than 650 HLA-typed donors. Of the 350 to 450 genotyped donors, 75% to 85% were placed in the genetic ancestry cluster associated with self-reported Caucasian donors. The aim of the study was to test whether cataloging public T cell receptors could identify signatures of past pathogen exposure. The study used immunosequencing to profile the T cell repertoires of approximately 650 subjects and linked those repertoires to cytomegalovirus serostatus. In addition to the first cohort of 500 to 850 subjects, a separate validation cohort of 120 different subjects was used. High-throughput TCR immunosequencing, statistical association of individual TCRs with disease status, and machine learning were combined to predict cytomegalovirus infection status. A later analysis re-analyzed previously published TCR beta repertoires from 660 or so donors and added high-resolution HLA genotyping to study TCR occurrence patterns. In the later analysis, no new phenotypic data were used to find candidate immune exposures; instead, reliance was placed on TCR beta sequences and their occurrence across donors. An earlier analysis of roughly 600 of the donors used high-throughput TCR beta sequencing to judge whether each TCR beta V gene segment behaved as functional or pseudogenic. Donor age, sex, ethnicity and CMV serostatus were compiled alongside the repertoire data. A later genetic analysis took genome-wide SNP genotypes for about 55% of the 666 donors and used that subset as a discovery cohort. All discovery cohort repertoires had been generated using a single sequencing platform. HLA typing covered class I and class II loci at four-digit resolution. Typing coverage varied by locus: about 620-630 donors for A, B, C, DRB1 and DQB1; approximately 500 for DQA1; over 600 for DPA1; about 450 for DPB1. Roughly 5 DR-DQ haplotypes were handled as single units for association and clustering, since linkage in the cohort was strong. Among a few hundred genotyped donors of the cohort, an average of roughly 240,000 unique TCR beta nucleotide sequences were sequenced per donor, around 20% of them non-productive.

What the work shows at the level of the full study, not this receptor alone: At a false discovery rate of 0.05, a later analysis linked around 17,000 TCR beta sequences to specific HLA alleles. CMV serostatus was the only immune exposure information available for the cohort. An association between a missense DCLRE1C variant and V-gene and J-gene trimming of TCR beta chains was found in a later genetic analysis and replicated in an independent cohort. A cluster of highly shared sequence variants was judged likely to represent a technical artifact of the sequencing pipeline. The cohort was sequenced for TCR beta chains only, and without alpha or paired-chain data the features that could be detected were limited. In a later analysis, several top co-occurrence clusters were reported to appear linked to parvovirus B19, influenza, CMV and Epstein-Barr virus. The authors suggested that the approach could potentially be extended to other disease states and immunological phenotypes. A total of 164 TCR beta chains were listed by the study as associated with cytomegalovirus. Strong co-occurrence of HLA alleles, especially DR and DQ, made assigning TCR associations to individual alleles difficult. In a later analysis, TCR association rates were found to vary across HLA loci, with the most associated TCRs seen for DRB1 alleles and the fewest for HLA-C alleles. In a later genetic analysis, fewer N-insertions in productive TCRs were reported among donors in an Asian-associated ancestry cluster than the approximately 630-donor mean. Some IMGT-functional V segments, including TRBV6-2 and TRBV6-3, could not be told apart with the 87-base-pair reads, so those segments were excluded. In a later analysis, most CMV-associated TCR beta chains were found to appear HLA-restricted, with HLA associations seemingly driven largely by CMV exposure. Cytomegalovirus status was reported to be diagnosed by the classifier with high specificity and sensitivity in both the original and validation cohorts. An earlier analysis of 450 to 750 of the donors showed that most TCR beta V segments appeared in productive rearrangements either about 87% or about 30% of the time, which broadly matched IMGT annotations. Most TCR sequences were observed very rarely across donors, whereas some public TCRs were present in many individuals. Because HLA typing was missing for some donors at each locus, association tests included only the typed subset. Linkage disequilibrium might explain the correlated functional status among segregating V segments, but an unknown experimental factor could not be excluded. A few of the identified cytomegalovirus-associated TCR beta chains were confirmed in vitro to be specific for cytomegalovirus antigens. Sequencing depth was assumed to be roughly uniform across donors in the presence/absence analyses, though that assumption may not hold. A further reported finding was that TCR beta sequences accurately predicted the HLA-A and HLA-B alleles for most subjects in the first cohort. In a later analysis, HLA-associated TCR beta chains were found to be more clonally expanded and to have lower generation probabilities than equally common non-associated chains. Over 15 rarely observed V segments, including chromosome 9 orphons, were excluded from the earlier analysis of approximately 500 of the donors because counts were too low.

The cohort was made up of 650 to 700 healthy bone marrow donors. Cohort members were all nominally healthy when sampled, although unrecorded immune exposures were likely present. The donor tested CMV seropositive and was one of the 289 seropositive cohort members. A peripheral blood sample was provided by each donor, and peripheral blood mononuclear cells were used for TCR beta sequencing. The Qiagen DNeasy Blood Extraction Kit was used to extract genomic DNA from the blood cell samples. Library preparation was by the immunoSEQ multiplex PCR assay. A mixture of 60 forward primers for TCR Vbeta segments and 13 reverse primers for TCR Jbeta segments was used in the multiplex PCR. The CDR3 region of rearranged TCR beta genes was amplified from genomic DNA with a multiplex PCR assay. On the Illumina HiSeq System, the amplified TCR beta libraries were sequenced as 87-base-pair reads. As for the authors' bioinformatics: A later analysis tallied 70 million to 100 million unique TCR beta chains across the 610 or so repertoires, and around 9.9 million of those chains were shared by two or more donors. Raw reads were error-corrected and collapsed into unique sequences with a nearest-neighbor algorithm that merged closely related sequences to remove PCR and sequencing errors. To assign V, D and J gene segments, CDR3 sequences were aligned to IMGT reference sequences. For a sequence to be retained, at least a six-nucleotide match to both a V gene segment and a J gene segment was required. A rearrangement counted as productive if the CDR3 had no stop codons and remained in frame with V and J, and every other rearrangement counted as non-productive. Following IMGT convention, CDR3 was defined as the stretch from the second conserved V-encoded cysteine to the conserved J-encoded phenylalanine. In an earlier analysis of 500 to 650 of the donors, sequences lacking an unambiguous match to a single V gene segment were excluded. An earlier analysis of approximately 590 of the donors classified V segments as functional when productive rearrangements were above 56.7% and as segregating when the standard deviation between donors was above 5%. To diagnose cytomegalovirus status from the catalog of TCR beta chain sequences, a statistical classification framework was built. In a later analysis, V and J genes were assigned by comparing TCR nucleotide sequences against IMGT/GENE-DB human TR gene sequences. A later analysis assigned CDR3 sequences and most-parsimonious VDJ recombination scenarios with the TCRdist pipeline. In a later analysis, each TCR beta chain was defined by its CDR3 amino acid sequence together with its V-gene family, and reads without a unique V-gene family were excluded. As a way to deal with suspected cross-contamination and a sequencing artifact, a later analysis dropped roughly 600 nucleotide sequences that were highly shared and had low generation probability. In a later analysis, a clonal expansion index for each public chain was calculated from normalized within-repertoire ranks of inferred template counts. Generation probabilities in a later analysis came from a VDJ recombination model fitted to out-of-frame rearrangements, and those results were checked against IGoR. In a later analysis, hypergeometric tests were used to score TCR-TCR, TCR-HLA and TCR-CMV co-occurrence, with a repertoire-size bias correction applied to TCR pairs. A later analysis estimated false discovery rates by permuting HLA or CMV assignments 20 times. In a later analysis, co-occurring TCRs were grouped using DBSCAN, and TCRdist sequence similarity was added for clustering within HLA-allele-positive subsets. Repertoires with fewer than 30,000 or more than 120,000 public chains, plus five repertoires with anomalous nucleotide sharing, were excluded from co-occurrence clustering. TCRdb stores this immuneACCESS table with in-frame sequences only. Part of the clones is absent; in the studies checked, under half of the shortfall reflects unresolved V genes, and no reason is known for the rest. The V and J calls and the clone size are those of that table, but D and trimming were determined from the DNA. This sample comprises approximately 160,000 clones, 78% of them detected only once. Under 9% of the sample is taken by the ten largest.

Including cysteine and phenylalanine, the CDR3 has 16 amino acids. This entry keeps only the CDR3 DNA: 48 bases, framed from base 1. Trimming takes 2 bases from V and 0 bases from J, and the germline ends sit 11 bases apart. For CDR1 and CDR2, the germline V gene lists KGHSH and LQKENI. Of note for this clone: The target of this receptor is not known. No base qualities exist here, and no much larger clone lies one base off it.

The rearranged chain carries TRBV18 and TRBJ1-3; confidence is insufficient to name the D gene. The sample consisted of PBMCs. The clonotype was recovered from a middle-aged woman in good health and CMV-seropositive. Here is the DNA: TGTGCCAGCTCACCAAGTGAGGGTTTCTCTGGAAACACCATATATTTT. Its coded protein is CASSPSEGFSGNTIYF.